The entry that follows covers one T cell receptor beta chain sequence. The data stem from a study of beta chain features in type 1 diabetes. The whole isolated RNA underwent reverse transcription, so sequencing captured expressed TCRB transcripts. Method: immunoSEQ multiplex PCR; TCRdb's copy keeps in-frame clones and lacks some. This table has some 140,000 clones, about 9.2% appearing once. The V end lost 4 bases, the J end lost 0 bases, and 13 bases lay between the germline ends. Germline CDR1 and CDR2: LNHDA and SQIVND (reference sequence). The CDR3 covers 16 residues. The specimen was central memory CD4+ T cells from blood. The sequence was collected from a man aged 18-30 years in good health. The gene calls are TRBV19 and TRBJ2-4, with TRBD1 as a possible D gene (5 bases). In nucleotides, the CDR3 is TGTGCCAGTAGTAAAAAGACAGCCGTAGCCAAAAACATTCAGTACTTC. This codes for CASSKKTAVAKNIQYF.